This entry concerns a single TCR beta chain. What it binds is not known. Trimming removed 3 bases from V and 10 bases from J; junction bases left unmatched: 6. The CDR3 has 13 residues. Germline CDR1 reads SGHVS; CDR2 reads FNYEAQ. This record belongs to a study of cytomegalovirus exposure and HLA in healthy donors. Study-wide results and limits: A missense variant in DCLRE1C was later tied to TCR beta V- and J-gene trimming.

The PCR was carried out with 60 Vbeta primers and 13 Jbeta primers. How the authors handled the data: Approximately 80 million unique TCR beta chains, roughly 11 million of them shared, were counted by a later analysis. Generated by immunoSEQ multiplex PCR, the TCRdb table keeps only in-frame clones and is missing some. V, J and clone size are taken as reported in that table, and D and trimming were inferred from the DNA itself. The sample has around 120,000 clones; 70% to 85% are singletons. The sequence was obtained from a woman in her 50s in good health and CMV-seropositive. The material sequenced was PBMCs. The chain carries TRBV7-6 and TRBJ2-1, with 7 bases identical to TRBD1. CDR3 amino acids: CASSFFTGVEQFF. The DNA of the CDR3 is TGTGCCAGCAGCTTTTTTACAGGGGTGGAGCAGTTCTTC. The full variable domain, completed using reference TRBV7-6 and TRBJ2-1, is GAGVSQSPRYKVTKRGQDVALRCDPISGHVSLYWYRQALGQGPEFLTYFNYEAQQDKSGLPNDRFSAERPEGSISTLTIQRTEQRDSAMYRCASSFFTGVEQFFGPGTRLTVL.